These T cell receptor beta chains were read from a single sample in a study of T-cell reconstitution after alpha-beta-depleted transplantation in children. TCRdb passed the PCR reads through MiXCR, listing each CDR3 protein once. Of over 150,000 distinct CDR3 sequences listed, 6.6% are singletons. Specimen: PBMCs, collected before TCRalphabeta/CD19-depleted stem cell transplant. The receptors shown here come from a boy aged 2 to 10 with acute lymphoblastic leukemia, due to receive a stem cell transplant. Each CDR3 is given with its conserved first and last residue. Fields, in order: J gene, CDR3 length, V gene, CDR3 protein.

TRBJ2-1 17 TRBV3-1 CASSGPGGKGSYNEQFF
TRBJ2-7 16 TRBV28 CASSLGTGSSSYEQYF
TRBJ1-5 13 TRBV7-2 CASSQQGLGPQHF
TRBJ2-1 15 TRBV18 CASPGTSGSGNEQFF
TRBJ2-4 13 TRBV20-1 CSARALAKNIQYF
TRBJ2-1 16 TRBV12-3/TRBV12-4 CASSFRAGLAGEEQFF
TRBJ2-7 15 TRBV7-2 CASSLLAGGSYEQYF
TRBJ2-1 14 TRBV7-3 CASSLAGGFNEQFF
TRBJ2-1 13 TRBV29-1 CSVEAADYNEQFF
TRBJ2-1 15 TRBV7-9 CASSLESGSYNEQFF
TRBJ2-7 15 TRBV12-3/TRBV12-4 CASRKTGTGGYEQYF
TRBJ2-5 15 TRBV6-2/TRBV6-3 CASRMSGGQRETQYF
TRBJ2-6 17 TRBV4-3 CASSQDTQSSGANVLTF